This TCR beta chain was captured in a study of T cells in Graves' hyperthyroidism and ophthalmopathy. The CDR3 covers 16 residues. Between the trimmed V and J ends, which lost 5 bases and 5 bases, there was a span of 21 bases. CDR1 is LNHDA and CDR2 is SQIVND in the germline V gene (reference sequence). Amplification yielded TCR beta CDR3 regions, with RNA transcripts as the source. The HTBI primer set was used in a first-round RT-PCR of the TCR CDR3. MiXCR, applied by TCRdb to the multiplex PCR reads, yields one record per CDR3 protein. The sample has 490,000 or so distinct CDR3 sequences, 46% seen once.

The origin of this receptor is an adult woman with Graves' disease, either hyperthyroidism or ophthalmopathy (not recorded which). Sample: peripheral blood or thyroid tissue (not recorded which). This sequence joins TRBV19 and TRBJ1-2, with D tentatively TRBD1 (6 bases). The CDR3 coding sequence is TGTGCCAGTAGTGCGTCCAACAGGGTTCGGGAATATGGCTACACCTTC. Its translation is CASSASNRVREYGYTF. Full variable domain (remainder filled in from reference TRBV19 and TRBJ1-2): DGGITQSPKYLFRKEGQNVTLSCEQNLNHDAMYWYRQDPGQGLRLIYYSQIVNDFQKGDIAEGYSVSREKKESFPLTVTSAQKNPTAFYLCASSASNRVREYGYTFGSGTRLTVV.